The 23 T cell receptor beta chains in this list originate from one sample, sequenced in a study of post-analysis software for immune sequencing data. Study observations and caveats: Relative to controls, patients had 4 or 5 TRBV segments at higher frequency, with TRBV5-6, TRBV5-1 and TRBV20-1 among these.

Included in the TCR beta cDNA libraries were unique molecular identifiers. MiXCR, run by TCRdb on the PCR reads, gives a single entry per CDR3 protein. Here the sample spans 450,000 to 650,000 distinct CDR3 sequences, around 40% being singletons. These receptors lack a known antigen. The sample consisted of blood. Every receptor here comes from a girl aged 5 to 17 with multiple sclerosis.

The gene calls are TRBV20-1 and TRBJ2-3, with no clear D. The CDR3 extends over 14 amino acids. V lost 0 bases to trimming and J lost 3 bases, with 10 bases between them. CDR1 and CDR2 from the germline V gene are DFQATT and SNEGSKA (reference sequence). CDR3 coding DNA: TGCAGTGCTAGAGATGAACCCGAAACAGATACGCAGTATTTT. Protein product: CSARDEPETDTQYF.

This clonotype was detected once. At one of its ends the junction is not consistent with the germline gene, which may arise from a read error. The V gene is TRBV7-7, the J gene TRBJ2-1, with a possible D match to TRBD2 (6 bases). CDR1 SSHAT and CDR2 FNYEAQ come from the germline V gene (reference sequence). The CDR3 is made up of 14 amino acids. The CDR3: CASSVGGSSHERFF. Here the CDR3 DNA reads TGTGCTAGCAGCGTAGGAGGGAGTAGCCATGAGCGGTTCTTC.

V is TRBV29-1 and J is TRBJ2-5; TRBD2 might be the D (6 bases). The germline gives CDR1 SQVTM, CDR2 ANQGSEA. CDR3 length: 12 amino acids. V was shortened by 7 bases and J by 5 bases, with 14 bases between the two germline ends. The CDR3 DNA sequence: TGCAGCGCTGTCGGGGGTTCGGAGACCCAGTACTTC. Its translation: CSAVGGSETQYF. The full variable domain, rest sourced from reference TRBV29-1 and TRBJ2-5, is SAVISQKPSRDICQRGTSLTIQCQVDSQVTMMFWYRQQPGQSLTLIATANQGSEATYESGFVIDKFPISRPNLTFSTLTVSNMSPEDSSIYLCSAVGGSETQYFGPGTRLLVL.

The chain has TRBV7-6 and TRBJ1-4; no clear D gene. The CDR3 extends over 14 amino acids. Germline CDR1 and CDR2: SGHVS and FNYEAQ. Trimming left V 5 bases short and J 8 bases short, with 15 bases between. The CDR3 nucleotides are TGTGCCAGCAGCCAGTCACTCCAAGGGGAAAAACTGTTTTTT. Protein sequence: CASSQSLQGEKLFF.

The genes are TRBV12-3 or TRBV12-4 and TRBJ2-1; D perhaps matches TRBD2 (5 bases). Trimming stripped 6 bases from V and 7 bases from J, with 16 bases between. This CDR3 has 14 residues. CDR3 loop: CASSQWVALNEQFF. CDR3 DNA: TGTGCCAGCAGCCAATGGGTAGCGCTGAATGAGCAGTTCTTC.

This clonotype was seen once. One end of the junction does not line up with germline, which may come from a read error. The rearrangement joins TRBV12-3 or TRBV12-4 to TRBJ1-2; 7 positions match TRBD1. The CDR3 loop spans 13 amino acids. The CDR3 region has the DNA TGTGCCAGCAGCGCGGACAGGACCTATGGCCACACCTTC. Translated, it gives CASSADRTYGHTF.

This clonotype was recorded a few times. The J gene is TRBJ2-7, the V gene TRBV7-9; 10 bases agree with TRBD2. The length of the CDR3 is 16 residues. The V gene end was trimmed by 5 bases and the J gene end by 6 bases; junction bases not matched to a gene: 13. Per the germline V gene, CDR1 is SEHNR and CDR2 is FQNEAQ (reference sequence). CDR3 loop: CASSNWASGGGAEQYF. The CDR3 DNA sequence: TGTGCCAGCAGCAATTGGGCTAGCGGGGGTGGCGCCGAGCAGTACTTC.

This sequence joins TRBV7-9 and TRBJ2-7, with 9 positions matching TRBD2. This CDR3 comprises 16 residues. The germline V gene has CDR1 SEHNR and CDR2 FQNEAQ (reference sequence). The V gene end was trimmed by 1 base and the J gene end by 2 bases; junction bases not matched to a gene: 6. DNA for the CDR3: TGTGCCAGCAGCTTAGAGGTGTTAGCGGGGGCCTACGAGCAGTACTTC. Its protein is CASSLEVLAGAYEQYF.

The rearrangement uses TRBV7-2 and TRBJ2-7, with TRBD1 as a possible D gene (6 bases). CDR1 and CDR2 from the germline V gene are SGHTA and FQGNSA. The CDR3 runs 14 residues. V lost 5 bases and J 3 bases, leaving 14 bases between the germline ends. As DNA, the CDR3 is TGTGCCAGCAGCCCCCGGACAGCCGACTACGAGCAGTACTTC. Translation: CASSPRTADYEQYF.

This clonotype was found once. The junction shows a germline mismatch at one end, possibly a read error. The chain recombines TRBV10-3 with TRBJ1-2; no clear D gene. The CDR3 length is 15 residues. CDR1 and CDR2 (germline): ENHRY, SYGVKD. In DNA form, the CDR3 reads TGTGCCATCAGTGAGTCATTTTCGGCAGACTATGGTTACACCTTC. It codes for CAISESFSADYGYTF.

This clonotype has a handful of counts. The rearrangement uses TRBV6-5 and TRBJ2-1; 8 positions agree with TRBD2. The CDR3 has 14 residues. Germline CDR1 reads MNHEY; CDR2 reads SVGAGI. With V trimmed by 6 bases and J by 6 bases, 7 bases remained unmatched. The CDR3 here is CASSRDRGGNEQFF. The CDR3 nucleotides read TGTGCCAGCAGCCGGGACCGGGGGGGCAATGAGCAGTTCTTC.

The V and J genes are TRBV10-3 and TRBJ2-5; D unresolved. The J call is doubtful: the DNA matches TRBJ2-7 better. This CDR3 is 11 amino acids long. From germline, CDR1 is ENHRY and CDR2 SYGVKD. The CDR3 reads CAISESFEQYF. Here the CDR3 DNA reads TGTGCCATCAGTGAGTCGTTCGAGCAGTACTTC.

The chain joins TRBV5-1 to TRBJ2-7, with D possibly TRBD1 on 5 matching bases. The CDR3 is 15 amino acids. Between the trimmed V and J ends, which lost 0 bases and 3 bases, there was a span of 13 bases. Germline V lookup: CDR1 SGHRS, CDR2 YFSETQ. CDR3 sequence reads: CASSLEQGPYYEQYF. The DNA for the CDR3 is TGCGCCAGCAGCTTGGAGCAGGGTCCGTACTACGAGCAGTACTTC.

Worth noting for this clonotype: One junction end disagrees with the germline gene, perhaps due to a read error. The J gene is TRBJ2-6, the V gene TRBV29-1; the D is unclear. Looked up from germline, CDR1 is SQVTM and CDR2 is ANQGSEA. This CDR3 is 14 amino acids long. CDR3 sequence (DNA): TGCAGCATTGAAAAGGGCTCTGGGGCCAACGTCCTGACTTTC. Residues: CSIEKGSGANVLTF.

This clonotype was detected once. This rearrangement joins TRBV27 to TRBJ2-1; tentatively, D is TRBD2 (5 bases). CDR1 MNHEY and CDR2 SMNVEV come from the germline V gene (reference sequence). With 5 bases removed from V and 6 bases from J, the gap between germline ends came to 11 bases. This CDR3 contains 13 residues. Written as DNA, the CDR3 is TGTGCCAGCAGTGCCCAGAGCGGCAATGAGCAGTTCTTC. It encodes CASSAQSGNEQFF.

This clonotype occurred a few times. V gene TRBV12-3 or TRBV12-4 combines with J gene TRBJ1-2; 7 bases line up with TRBD1. Trimming removed 2 bases from V and 7 bases from J; junction bases left unmatched: 4. This CDR3 is 13 amino acids long. CDR3 residues: CASSLLTGSGYTF. CDR3 DNA: TGTGCCAGCAGTTTATTGACAGGGAGTGGCTACACCTTC.

The chain is built from TRBV7-2 and TRBJ2-1, with 12 positions matching TRBD1. The CDR3 is 15 amino acids. The germline V gene has CDR1 SGHTA and CDR2 FQGNSA. Unmatched junction bases numbered 4, after V lost 6 bases and J lost 4 bases. This chain's CDR3 is CASRMGQGAYNEQFF. In nucleotides, the CDR3 is TGTGCCAGCAGAATGGGACAGGGGGCTTACAATGAGCAGTTCTTC.

In this sample, this clonotype turned up a few times. The chain carries TRBV28 and TRBJ2-1; D is uncertain. Germline CDR1 is MDHEN and CDR2 is SYDVKM. This CDR3 spans 13 amino acids. Trimming took off 5 bases at V and 8 bases at J, with 13 bases between the two ends. Here the CDR3 reads CASSPPDWHEQFF. CDR3 DNA sequence: TGTGCCAGCAGTCCCCCCGACTGGCATGAGCAGTTCTTC. The variable domain in full, completed from reference TRBV28 and TRBJ2-1, reads DVKVTQSSRYLVKRTGEKVFLECVQDMDHENMFWYRQDPGLGLRLIYFSYDVKMKEKGDIPEGYSVSREKKERFSLILESASTNQTSMYLCASSPPDWHEQFFGPGTRLTVL.

In the case of this clonotype: Germline and junction disagree at one end, which may indicate a read error. The chain uses TRBV7-8 and TRBJ2-5; 10 nucleotides match TRBD1. The CDR3 covers 15 residues. Germline-derived CDR1 and CDR2 are SGHVS and FQNEAQ. This chain's CDR3 is CASSSGTGEVETQYF. The CDR3, as DNA: TGTGCCAGCAGCTCCGGGACAGGGGAGGTAGAGACTCAGTACTTC.

This clonotype has only one observation. The J gene is TRBJ1-2, the V gene TRBV11-1; D not certain. Germline assignment: CDR1 SGHAT and CDR2 FQDESV (reference sequence). The V end lost 5 bases, the J end lost 5 bases, and 18 bases lay between the germline ends. This CDR3 is built from 15 residues. CDR3 sequence (DNA): TGTGCCAGCAGCCCAAGGAGTATTACTGGGTATGGCTACACCTTC. This codes for CASSPRSITGYGYTF.

This clonotype showed up just a few times. The V gene is TRBV20-1, the J gene TRBJ2-7; D unresolved. Germline CDR1 and CDR2: DFQATT and SNEGSKA (reference sequence). Trimming cost V 0 bases and J 0 bases, with 9 bases left between them. This CDR3 has 14 amino acids. The CDR3 nucleotides read TGCAGTGCTAGAGACCGATTGAGCTCCTACGAGCAGTACTTC. Translated: CSARDRLSSYEQYF.

The chain couples TRBV6-5 to TRBJ2-1; 11 bases fit TRBD1. In germline, CDR1 is MNHEY, CDR2 SVGAGI. This CDR3 has 15 amino acids. Trimming took 3 bases from V and 3 from J; bases not matched to a gene: 1. The CDR3 nucleotides read TGTGCCAGCAGTTATGGGACAGGGGGCTACAATGAGCAGTTCTTC. Translating gives CASSYGTGGYNEQFF.

The V call is TRBV13, the J call TRBJ2-1; TRBD2 matches 14 bases. The CDR3 has 15 amino acids. J gave up 12 bases and V 6 bases, and 10 bases lay outside the gene matches. Germline V lookup: CDR1 PRHDT, CDR2 FYEKMQ (reference sequence). In DNA form, the CDR3 reads TGTGCCAGCAGTCTGACTAGCGGGAGGGAGGAAATGCAGTTCTTC. Residues: CASSLTSGREEMQFF.